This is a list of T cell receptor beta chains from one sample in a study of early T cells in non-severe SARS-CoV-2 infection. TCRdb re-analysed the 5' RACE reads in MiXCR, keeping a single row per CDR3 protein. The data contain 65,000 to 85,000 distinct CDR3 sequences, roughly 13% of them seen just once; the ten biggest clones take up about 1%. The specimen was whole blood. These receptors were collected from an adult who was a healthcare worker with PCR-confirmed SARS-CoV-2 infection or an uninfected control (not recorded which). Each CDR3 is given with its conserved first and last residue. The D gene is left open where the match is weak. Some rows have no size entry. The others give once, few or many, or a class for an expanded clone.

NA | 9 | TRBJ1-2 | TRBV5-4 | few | TGTGCCCCCCCTTGGGGCTACACCTTC | CAPPWGYTF
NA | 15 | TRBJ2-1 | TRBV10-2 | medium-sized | TGCGCCAGCAGCGCGCGGGGGCCCGTAACCAATGAGCAGTTCTTC | CASSARGPVTNEQFF
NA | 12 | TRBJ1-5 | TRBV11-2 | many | TGTGCCAGCAGCCCCTCCATGGGGCCCCAGCATTTT | CASSPSMGPQHF
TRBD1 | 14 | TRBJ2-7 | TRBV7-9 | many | TGTGCCAGCAGCCCACAGATGACAGGGTACGAGCAGTACTTC | CASSPQMTGYEQYF
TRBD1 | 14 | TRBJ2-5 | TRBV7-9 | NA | TGTGCCAGCAGCTTAGGGGACAGACAAGAGACCCAGTACTTC | CASSLGDRQETQYF
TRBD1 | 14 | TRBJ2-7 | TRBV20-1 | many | TGCAGTGCCAGATCCGGGACAGGTACCTACGAGCAGTACTTC | CSARSGTGTYEQYF
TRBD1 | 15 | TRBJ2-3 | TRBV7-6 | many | TGTGCCAGCAGCTCGGCGACAGGGGGGGCGGATACGCAGTATTTT | CASSSATGGADTQYF
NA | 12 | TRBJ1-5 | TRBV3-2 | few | TGTGCCAGCAGCCAATATCCCGAGACCCAGCATTTT | CASSQYPETQHF
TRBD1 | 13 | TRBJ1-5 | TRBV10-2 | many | TGCGCCAGCAGTGGGACAGGTAATCAGCCCCAGCATTTT | CASSGTGNQPQHF
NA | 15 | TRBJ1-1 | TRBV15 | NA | TGTGCCACCAGCAGGGCCTACGGCGAGAACACTGAAGCTTTCTTT | CATSRAYGENTEAFF
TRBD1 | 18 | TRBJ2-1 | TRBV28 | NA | TGTGCCAGCAGACCCCGGGACAGGGGTCCCAGCTCCTACAATGAGCAGTTCTTC | CASRPRDRGPSSYNEQFF
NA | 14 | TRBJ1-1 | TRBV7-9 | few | TGTGCCAGCACCCGAGGGGCTCTCAGCCCTGAAGCTTTCTTT | CASTRGALSPEAFF
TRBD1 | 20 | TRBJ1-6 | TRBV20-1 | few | TGCAGTGCTAGAGATCGCGGGACAGGGAAAAACCTCCTCCTTAGGTCACCCCTCCACTTT | CSARDRGTGKNLLLRSPLHF
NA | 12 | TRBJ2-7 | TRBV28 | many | TGTGCCAGCAGTCAGGGGCCCTACGAGCAGTACTTC | CASSQGPYEQYF
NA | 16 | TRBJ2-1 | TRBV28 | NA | TGTGCCAGCAGCCTTGAAGCGGGCCCTTCCTACAATGAGCAGTTCTTC | CASSLEAGPSYNEQFF
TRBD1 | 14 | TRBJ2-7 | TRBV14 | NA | TGTGCCAGCAGCCGGACAGGGAGCTCCTACGAGCAGTACTTC | CASSRTGSSYEQYF
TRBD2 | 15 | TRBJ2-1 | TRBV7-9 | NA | TGTGCCAGCAGCTTAGAGTGGGACTACTACAATGAGCAGTTCTTC | CASSLEWDYYNEQFF
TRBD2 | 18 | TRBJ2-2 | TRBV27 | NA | TGTGCCAGCAGCCCACGGACTAGCGGGGGGCCTTTCACCGGGGAGCTGTTTTTT | CASSPRTSGGPFTGELFF
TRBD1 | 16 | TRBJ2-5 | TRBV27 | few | TGTGCCAGCAGTTCACAGGGGCGAGGGTTACAAGAGACCCAGTACTTC | CASSSQGRGLQETQYF
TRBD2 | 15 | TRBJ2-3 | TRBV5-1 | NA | TGCGCCAGCAGCTTGGATGGGACTAGCCAAGATACGCAGTATTTT | CASSLDGTSQDTQYF
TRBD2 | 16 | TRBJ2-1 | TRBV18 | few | TGTGCCAGCTCACCACCGGGCCTAGCGGGAGTAGCTGAGCAGTTCTTC | CASSPPGLAGVAEQFF
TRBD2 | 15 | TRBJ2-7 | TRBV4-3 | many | TGCGCCAGCAGCCAACGGACTAGCGGGATTTACGAGCAGTACTTC | CASSQRTSGIYEQYF
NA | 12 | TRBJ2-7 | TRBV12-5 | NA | TGTGCTAGTGGTTTGCCCCCTCGGAGGCAGTACTTC | CASGLPPRRQYF
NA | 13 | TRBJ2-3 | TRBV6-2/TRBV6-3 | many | TGTGCCAGCAAACCGACGGGAACAGATACGCAGTATTTT | CASKPTGTDTQYF
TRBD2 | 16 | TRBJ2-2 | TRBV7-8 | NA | TGTGCCAGCAGCTTAAGACGGGAGGGGAACACCGGGGAGCTGTTTTTT | CASSLRREGNTGELFF
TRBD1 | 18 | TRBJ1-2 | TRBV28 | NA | TGTGCCAGCAGTTTAAGTGGAGGGACAGGGAGTCCTAACTATGGCTACACCTTC | CASSLSGGTGSPNYGYTF
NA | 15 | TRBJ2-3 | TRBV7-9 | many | TGTGCCAGCAGCTTCCAAGGCCCCTACACAGATACGCAGTATTTT | CASSFQGPYTDTQYF
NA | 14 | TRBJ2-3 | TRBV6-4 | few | TGTGCCAGCAGTGTGTCTGGTACCACAGATACGCAGTATTTT | CASSVSGTTDTQYF
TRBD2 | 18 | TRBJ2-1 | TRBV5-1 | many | TGCGCCAGAAAGGAGGAACTAGCGGGGGGGCCCTCCTACAATGAGCAGTTCTTC | CARKEELAGGPSYNEQFF
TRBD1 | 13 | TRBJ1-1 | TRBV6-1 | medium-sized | TGTGCCAGCAGTGGACAGGGGAACACTGAAGCTTTCTTT | CASSGQGNTEAFF
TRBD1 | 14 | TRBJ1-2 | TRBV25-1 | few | TGTGCCAGCAGTGACAGGGGGTTGGACTATGGCTACACCTTC | CASSDRGLDYGYTF
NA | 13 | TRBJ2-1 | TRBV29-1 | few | TGCAGCCTCCGGGTTAGCTCCTACAATGAGCAGTTCTTC | CSLRVSSYNEQFF
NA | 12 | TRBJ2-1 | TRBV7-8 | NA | TGTGCCAGCAGCTTAGAATATGGTGAGCAGTTCTTC | CASSLEYGEQFF
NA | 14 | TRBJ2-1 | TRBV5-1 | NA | TGCGCCAGCGCCCCAACCCTGAACTACAATGAGCAGTTCTTC | CASAPTLNYNEQFF
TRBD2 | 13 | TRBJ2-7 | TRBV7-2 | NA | TGTGCCAGCAGAACCGGGACTAGCGACGAGCAGTACTTC | CASRTGTSDEQYF
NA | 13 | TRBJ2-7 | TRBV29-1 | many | TGCAGCGTTGCCCCGGGACTGAGCTACGAGCAGTACTTC | CSVAPGLSYEQYF
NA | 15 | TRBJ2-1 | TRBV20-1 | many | TGCAGTGCTAGGAACAGGGATCTCTATTTGAATGAGCAGTTCTTC | CSARNRDLYLNEQFF
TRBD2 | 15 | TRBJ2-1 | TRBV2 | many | TGTGCCAGCAGAGAAAGCGGGGGAGACTACAATGAGCAGTTCTTC | CASRESGGDYNEQFF
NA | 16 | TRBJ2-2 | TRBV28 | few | TGTGCCAGCAGTTTACCAGGACAACCAAACACCGGGGAGCTGTTTTTT | CASSLPGQPNTGELFF